The entry below gives a single TCR beta chain sequence along with its context. Its matching antigen is unknown. This sample is drawn from a study of T cells after yellow fever vaccination. General study points: FACS-sorted repertoires could harbor abundant contaminating bulk-population clonotypes.

The V gene's germline CDR1 is LGHNA and CDR2 YNFKEQ. Trimming took off 4 bases at V and 9 bases at J, with 19 bases between the two ends. CDR3 size: 15 residues. 5'RACE template switching added a universal primer site and UMIs to TCR cDNA. TCRdb re-called the 5' RACE reads with MiXCR, one entry per CDR3 protein. This sample has about 120,000 distinct CDR3 sequences, with 7.2% found just once. This TCR was sampled from a man aged 18-30 years who received the YFV17D yellow fever vaccine. The gene calls are TRBV4-2 and TRBJ2-4; possible D gene TRBD2, 5 bases. The sequenced sample was CD4+ T cells sorted from PBMCs, obtained about 41 days after the first yellow fever vaccination. The CDR3 DNA follows: TGTGCCAGCAGCCTCCTCTCGGGCGTCCGGGGCATTCAGTACTTC. Protein sequence: CASSLLSGVRGIQYF.